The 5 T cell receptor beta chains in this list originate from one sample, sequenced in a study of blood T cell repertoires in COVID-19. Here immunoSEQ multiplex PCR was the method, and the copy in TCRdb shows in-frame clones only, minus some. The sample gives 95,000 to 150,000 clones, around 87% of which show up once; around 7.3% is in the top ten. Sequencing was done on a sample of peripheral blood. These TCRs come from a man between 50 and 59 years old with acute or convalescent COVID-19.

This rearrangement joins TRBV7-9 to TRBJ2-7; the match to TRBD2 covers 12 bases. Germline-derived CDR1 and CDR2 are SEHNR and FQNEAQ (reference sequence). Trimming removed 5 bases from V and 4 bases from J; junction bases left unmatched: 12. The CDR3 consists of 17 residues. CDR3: CASSEAPTSGSLYEQYF. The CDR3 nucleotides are TGTGCCAGCAGCGAGGCTCCGACTAGCGGGAGTCTGTACGAGCAGTACTTC. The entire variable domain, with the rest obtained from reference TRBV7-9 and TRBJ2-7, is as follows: DTGVSQNPRHKITKRGQNVTFRCDPISEHNRLYWYRQTLGQGPEFLTYFQNEAQLEKSRLLSDRFSAERPKGSFSTLEIQRTEQGDSAMYLCASSEAPTSGSLYEQYFGPGTRLTVT.

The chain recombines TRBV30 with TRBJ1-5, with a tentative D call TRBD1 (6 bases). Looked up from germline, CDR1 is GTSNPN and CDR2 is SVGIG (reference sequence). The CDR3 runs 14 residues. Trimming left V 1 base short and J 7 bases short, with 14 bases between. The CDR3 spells CAWSGVGGGQPQHF. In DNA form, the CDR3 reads TGTGCCTGGAGTGGGGTAGGGGGAGGGCAGCCCCAGCATTTT.

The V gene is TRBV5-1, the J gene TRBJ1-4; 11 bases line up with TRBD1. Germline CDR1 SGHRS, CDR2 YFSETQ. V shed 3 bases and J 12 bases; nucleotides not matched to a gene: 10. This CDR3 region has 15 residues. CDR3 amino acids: CASSYYGQGARELFF. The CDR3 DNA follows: TGCGCCAGCAGCTACTATGGACAGGGGGCGAGGGAACTGTTTTTT.

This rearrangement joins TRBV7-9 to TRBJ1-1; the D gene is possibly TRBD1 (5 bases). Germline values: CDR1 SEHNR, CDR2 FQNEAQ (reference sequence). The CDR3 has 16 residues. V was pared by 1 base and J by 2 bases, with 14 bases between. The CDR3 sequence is CASSLVSGGFNTEAFF. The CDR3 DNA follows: TGTGCCAGCAGCTTAGTATCGGGGGGATTTAACACTGAAGCTTTCTTT.

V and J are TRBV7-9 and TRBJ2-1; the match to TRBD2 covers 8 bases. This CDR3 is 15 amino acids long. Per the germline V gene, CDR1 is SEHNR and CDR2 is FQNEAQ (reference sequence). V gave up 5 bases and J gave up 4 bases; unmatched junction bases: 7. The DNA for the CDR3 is TGTGCCAGCAGCCACACTAGCGGCAAGTACAATGAGCAGTTCTTC. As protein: CASSHTSGKYNEQFF.